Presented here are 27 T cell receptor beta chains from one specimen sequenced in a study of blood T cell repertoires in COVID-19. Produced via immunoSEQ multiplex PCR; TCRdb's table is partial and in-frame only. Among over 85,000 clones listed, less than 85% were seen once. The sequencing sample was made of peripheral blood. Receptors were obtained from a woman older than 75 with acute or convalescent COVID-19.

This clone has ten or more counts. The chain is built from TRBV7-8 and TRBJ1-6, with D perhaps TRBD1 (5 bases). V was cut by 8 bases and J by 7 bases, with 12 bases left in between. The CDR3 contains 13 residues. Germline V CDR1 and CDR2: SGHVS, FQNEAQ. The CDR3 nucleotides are TGTGCCAGCCAGCGGGGGGTCAATTCACCCCTCCACTTT. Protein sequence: CASQRGVNSPLHF.

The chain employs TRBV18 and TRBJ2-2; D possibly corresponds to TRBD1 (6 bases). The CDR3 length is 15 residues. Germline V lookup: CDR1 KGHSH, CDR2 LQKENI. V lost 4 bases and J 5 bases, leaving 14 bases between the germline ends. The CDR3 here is CASSLGAQGTGELFF. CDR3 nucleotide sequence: TGTGCCAGCTCACTCGGGGCACAGGGTACCGGGGAGCTGTTTTTT.

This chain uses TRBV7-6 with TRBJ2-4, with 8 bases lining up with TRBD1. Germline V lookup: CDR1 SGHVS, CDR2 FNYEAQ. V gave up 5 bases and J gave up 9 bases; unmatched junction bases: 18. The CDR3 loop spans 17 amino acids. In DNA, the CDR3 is TGTGCCAGCAGCGCACAAACAGGGGGAACTAGGTACGGCATTCAGTACTTC. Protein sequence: CASSAQTGGTRYGIQYF.

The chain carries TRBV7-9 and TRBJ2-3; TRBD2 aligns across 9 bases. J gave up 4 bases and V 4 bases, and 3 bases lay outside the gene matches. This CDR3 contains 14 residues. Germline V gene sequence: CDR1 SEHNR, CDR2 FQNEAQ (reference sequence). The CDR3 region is CASSSLAGADTQYF. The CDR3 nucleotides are TGTGCCAGCAGCTCCTTAGCGGGAGCAGATACGCAGTATTTT.

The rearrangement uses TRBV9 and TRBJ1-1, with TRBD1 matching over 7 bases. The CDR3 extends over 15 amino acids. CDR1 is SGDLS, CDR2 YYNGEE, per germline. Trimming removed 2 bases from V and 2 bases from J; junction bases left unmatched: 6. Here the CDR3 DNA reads TGTGCCAGCAGCGTTTCGACAGGGATAAACACTGAAGCTTTCTTT. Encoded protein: CASSVSTGINTEAFF.

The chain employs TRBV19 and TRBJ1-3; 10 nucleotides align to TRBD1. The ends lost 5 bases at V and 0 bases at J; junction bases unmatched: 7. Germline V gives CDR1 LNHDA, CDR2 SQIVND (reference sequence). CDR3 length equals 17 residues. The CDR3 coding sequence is TGTGCCAGTAGTCCCGGGACAGGGGCCCGCTCTGGAAACACCATATATTTT. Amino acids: CASSPGTGARSGNTIYF.

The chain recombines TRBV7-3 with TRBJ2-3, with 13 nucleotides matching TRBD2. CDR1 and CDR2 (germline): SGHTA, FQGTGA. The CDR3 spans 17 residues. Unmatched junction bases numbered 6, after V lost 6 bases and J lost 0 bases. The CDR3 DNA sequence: TGTGCCAGCAGTCAGGGACTAGCGGGGACTAGCACAGATACGCAGTATTTT. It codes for CASSQGLAGTSTDTQYF. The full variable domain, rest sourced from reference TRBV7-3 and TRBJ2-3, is GAGVSQTPSNKVTEKGKYVELRCDPISGHTALYWYRQSLGQGPEFLIYFQGTGAADDSGLPNDRFFAVRPEGSVSTLKIQRTERGDSAVYLCASSQGLAGTSTDTQYFGPGTRLTVL.

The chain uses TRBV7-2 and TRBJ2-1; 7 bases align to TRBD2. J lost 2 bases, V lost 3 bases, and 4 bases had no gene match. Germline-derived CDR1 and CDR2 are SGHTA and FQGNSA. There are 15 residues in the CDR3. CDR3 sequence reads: CASSFSGGPYNEQFF. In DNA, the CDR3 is TGTGCCAGCAGCTTCTCGGGGGGACCCTACAATGAGCAGTTCTTC.

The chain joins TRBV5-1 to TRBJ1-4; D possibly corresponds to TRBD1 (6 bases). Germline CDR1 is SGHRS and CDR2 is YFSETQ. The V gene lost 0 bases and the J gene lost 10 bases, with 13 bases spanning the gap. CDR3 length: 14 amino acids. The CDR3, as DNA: TGCGCCAGCAGCTTGGAACAGGGAATGGGAAAACTGTTTTTT. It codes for CASSLEQGMGKLFF.

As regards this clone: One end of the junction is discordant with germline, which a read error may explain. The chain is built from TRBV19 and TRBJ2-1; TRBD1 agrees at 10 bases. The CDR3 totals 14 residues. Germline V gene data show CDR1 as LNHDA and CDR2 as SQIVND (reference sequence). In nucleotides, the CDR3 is TGTGCCAGTAGTTTAGACAGGGGGCATCCCGAGCAGTTCTTC. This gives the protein CASSLDRGHPEQFF.

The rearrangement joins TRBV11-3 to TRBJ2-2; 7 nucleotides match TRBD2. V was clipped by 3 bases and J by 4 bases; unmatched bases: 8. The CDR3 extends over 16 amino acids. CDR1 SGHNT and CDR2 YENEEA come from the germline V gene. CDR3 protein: CASSFGTKWSTGELFF. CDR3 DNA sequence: TGTGCCAGCAGCTTCGGGACTAAATGGTCCACCGGGGAGCTGTTTTTT.

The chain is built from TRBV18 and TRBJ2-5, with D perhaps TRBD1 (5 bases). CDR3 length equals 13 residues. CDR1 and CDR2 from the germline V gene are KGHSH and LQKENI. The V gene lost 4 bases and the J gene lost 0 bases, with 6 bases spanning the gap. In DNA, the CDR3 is TGTGCCAGCTCACGACAGAACCAAGAGACCCAGTACTTC. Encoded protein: CASSRQNQETQYF.

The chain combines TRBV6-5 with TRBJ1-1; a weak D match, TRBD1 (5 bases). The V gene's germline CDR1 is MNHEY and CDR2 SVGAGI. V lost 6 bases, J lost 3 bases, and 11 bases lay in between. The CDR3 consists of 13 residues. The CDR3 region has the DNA TGTGCCAGCAGACGACAGACAGACACTGAAGCTTTCTTT. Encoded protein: CASRRQTDTEAFF.

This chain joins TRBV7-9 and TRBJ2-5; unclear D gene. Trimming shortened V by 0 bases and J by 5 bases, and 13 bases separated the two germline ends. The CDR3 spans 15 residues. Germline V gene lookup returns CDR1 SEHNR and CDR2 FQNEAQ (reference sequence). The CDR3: CASSLASGLAETQYF. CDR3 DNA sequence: TGTGCCAGCAGCTTAGCGTCAGGCCTGGCGGAGACCCAGTACTTC.

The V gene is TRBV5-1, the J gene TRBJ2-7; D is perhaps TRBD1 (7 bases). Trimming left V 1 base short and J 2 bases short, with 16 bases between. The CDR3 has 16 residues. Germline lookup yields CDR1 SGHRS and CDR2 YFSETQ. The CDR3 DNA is TGCGCCAGCAGCTTGACAGCAGGGGGGCAAACCTACGAGCAGTACTTC. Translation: CASSLTAGGQTYEQYF.

The CDR3 nucleotides are TGTGCCAGCAGTGAATTGGCAGGGTTCTCCTACGAGCAGTACTTC. It codes for CASSELAGFSYEQYF. The chain has TRBV2 and TRBJ2-7; TRBD1 might be the D (5 bases). V dropped 2 bases and J dropped 0 bases, with 11 bases sitting between them. Germline lookup yields CDR1 SNHLY and CDR2 FYNNEI. CDR3 length: 15 amino acids. Full variable domain (rest looked up from reference TRBV2 and TRBJ2-7): EPEVTQTPSHQVTQMGQEVILRCVPISNHLYFYWYRQILGQKVEFLVSFYNNEISEKSEIFDDQFSVERPDGSNFTLKIRSTKLEDSAMYFCASSELAGFSYEQYFGPGTRLTVT.

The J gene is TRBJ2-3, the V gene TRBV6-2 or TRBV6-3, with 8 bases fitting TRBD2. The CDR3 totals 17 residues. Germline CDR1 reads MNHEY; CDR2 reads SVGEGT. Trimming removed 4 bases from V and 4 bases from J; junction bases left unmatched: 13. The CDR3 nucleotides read TGTGCCAGCAGTTCGGTTCCAAGCGGGAGACGAGCAGATACGCAGTATTTT. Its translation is CASSSVPSGRRADTQYF.

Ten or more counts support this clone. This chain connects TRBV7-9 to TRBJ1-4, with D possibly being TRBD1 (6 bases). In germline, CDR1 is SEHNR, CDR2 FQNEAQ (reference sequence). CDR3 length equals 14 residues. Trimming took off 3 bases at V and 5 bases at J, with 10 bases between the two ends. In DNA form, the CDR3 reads TGTGCCAGCAGCTTCGGCAGGGGAAATGAAAAACTGTTTTTT. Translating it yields CASSFGRGNEKLFF.

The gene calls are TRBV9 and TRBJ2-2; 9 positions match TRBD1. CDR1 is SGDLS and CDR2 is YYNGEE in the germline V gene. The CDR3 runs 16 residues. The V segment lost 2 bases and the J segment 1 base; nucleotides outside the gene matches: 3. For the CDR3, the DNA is TGTGCCAGCAGCGTGGACAGGGGAAGGAACACCGGGGAGCTGTTTTTT. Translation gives CASSVDRGRNTGELFF.

CDR3 DNA: TGTGCCAGCAGTTTGACAGCAATACCCCGGGACAGGTTAGTTGAGCAGTACTTC. Translation: CASSLTAIPRDRLVEQYF. The V and J genes are TRBV27 and TRBJ2-7; 8 bases agree with TRBD1. Unmatched junction bases numbered 20, after V lost 3 bases and J lost 7 bases. Germline V gene data show CDR1 as MNHEY and CDR2 as SMNVEV (reference sequence). CDR3 length: 18 amino acids.

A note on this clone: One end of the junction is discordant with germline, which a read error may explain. The CDR3 loop is CASSATGGAGDF. The CDR3 bases are TGTGCCAGCAGTGCCACAGGGGGCGCAGGGGATTTT. This chain links TRBV28 with TRBJ2-3, with 9 nucleotides matching TRBD1. This CDR3 comprises 12 residues. Germline lookup yields CDR1 MDHEN and CDR2 SYDVKM.

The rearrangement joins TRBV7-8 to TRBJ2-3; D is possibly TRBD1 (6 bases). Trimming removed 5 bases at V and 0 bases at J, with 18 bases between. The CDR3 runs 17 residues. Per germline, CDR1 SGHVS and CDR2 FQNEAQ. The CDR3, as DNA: TGTGCCAGCAGCCCGCCAGGGGCGGAGGCTAGCACAGATACGCAGTATTTT. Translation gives CASSPPGAEASTDTQYF.

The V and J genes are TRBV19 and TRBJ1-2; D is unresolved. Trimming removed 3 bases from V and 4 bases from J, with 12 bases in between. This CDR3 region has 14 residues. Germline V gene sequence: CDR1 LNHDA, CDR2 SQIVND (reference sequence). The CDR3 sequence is CASSIPGSSYGYTF. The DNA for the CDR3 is TGTGCCAGTAGTATTCCGGGTTCCAGCTATGGCTACACCTTC.

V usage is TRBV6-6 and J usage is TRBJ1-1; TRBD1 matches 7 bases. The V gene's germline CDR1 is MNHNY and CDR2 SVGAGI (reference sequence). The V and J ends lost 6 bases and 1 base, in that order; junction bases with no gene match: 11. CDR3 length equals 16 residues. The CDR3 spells CASRANRGGSNTEAFF. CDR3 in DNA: TGTGCCAGCAGAGCTAACAGGGGAGGTTCGAACACTGAAGCTTTCTTT.

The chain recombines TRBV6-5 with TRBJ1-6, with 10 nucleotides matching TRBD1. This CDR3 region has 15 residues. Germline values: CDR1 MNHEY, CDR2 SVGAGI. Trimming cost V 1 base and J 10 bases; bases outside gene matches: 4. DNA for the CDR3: TGTGCCAGCAGTTACTTCGGGACAGGGGACTCACCCCTCCACTTT. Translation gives CASSYFGTGDSPLHF.

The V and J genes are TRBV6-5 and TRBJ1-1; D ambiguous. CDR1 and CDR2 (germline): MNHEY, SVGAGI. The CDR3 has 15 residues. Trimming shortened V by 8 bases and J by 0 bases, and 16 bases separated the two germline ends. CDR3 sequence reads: CASSLGSTMNTEAFF. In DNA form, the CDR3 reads TGTGCCAGCTCTTTAGGGAGCACCATGAACACTGAAGCTTTCTTT.

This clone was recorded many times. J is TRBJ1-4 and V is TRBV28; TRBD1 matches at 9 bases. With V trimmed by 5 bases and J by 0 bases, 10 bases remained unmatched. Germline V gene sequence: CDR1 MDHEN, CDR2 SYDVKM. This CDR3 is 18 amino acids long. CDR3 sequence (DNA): TGTGCCAGCAGTGCCGGGACAGGGTCTAGAGCAACTAATGAAAAACTGTTTTTT. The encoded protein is CASSAGTGSRATNEKLFF.